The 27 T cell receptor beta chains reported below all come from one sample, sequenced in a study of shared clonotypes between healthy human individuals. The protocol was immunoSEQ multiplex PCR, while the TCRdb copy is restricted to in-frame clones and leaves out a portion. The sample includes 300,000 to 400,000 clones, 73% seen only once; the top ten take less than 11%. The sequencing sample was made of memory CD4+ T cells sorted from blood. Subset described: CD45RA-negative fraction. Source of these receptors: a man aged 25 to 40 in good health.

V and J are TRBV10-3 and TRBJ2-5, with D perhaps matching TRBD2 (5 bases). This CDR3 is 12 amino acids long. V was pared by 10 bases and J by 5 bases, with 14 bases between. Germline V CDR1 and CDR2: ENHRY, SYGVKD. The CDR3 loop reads CATTGIGETQYF. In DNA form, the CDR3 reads TGTGCCACCACCGGGATAGGCGAGACCCAGTACTTC.

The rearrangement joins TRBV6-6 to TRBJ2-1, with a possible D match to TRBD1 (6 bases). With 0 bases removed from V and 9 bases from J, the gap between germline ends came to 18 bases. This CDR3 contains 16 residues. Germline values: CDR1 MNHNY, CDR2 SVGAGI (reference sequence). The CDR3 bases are TGTGCCAGCAGTTACTCCAACAGGGTAAGGAGTGGTGAGCAGTTCTTC. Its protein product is CASSYSNRVRSGEQFF.

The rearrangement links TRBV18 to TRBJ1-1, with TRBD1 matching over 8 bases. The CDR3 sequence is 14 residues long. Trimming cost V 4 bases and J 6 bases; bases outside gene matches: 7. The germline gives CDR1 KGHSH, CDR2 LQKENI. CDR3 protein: CASSHTTGEAEAFF. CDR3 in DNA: TGTGCCAGCTCACACACGACAGGGGAGGCTGAAGCTTTCTTT.

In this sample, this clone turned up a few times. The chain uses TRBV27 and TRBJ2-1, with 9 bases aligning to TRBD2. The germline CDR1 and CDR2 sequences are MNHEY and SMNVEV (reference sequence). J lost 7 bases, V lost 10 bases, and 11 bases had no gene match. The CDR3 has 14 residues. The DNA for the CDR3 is TGTGCCATCGCCAGGCGGGAGGGTAGAAATGAGCAGTTCTTC. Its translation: CAIARREGRNEQFF.

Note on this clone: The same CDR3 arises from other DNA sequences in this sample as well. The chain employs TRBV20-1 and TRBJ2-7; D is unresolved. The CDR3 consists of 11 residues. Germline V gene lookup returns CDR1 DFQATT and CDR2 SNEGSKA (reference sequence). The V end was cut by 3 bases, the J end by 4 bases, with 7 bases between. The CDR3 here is CSASSVYEQYF. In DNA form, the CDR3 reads TGCAGTGCTAGCTCCGTTTACGAGCAGTACTTC.

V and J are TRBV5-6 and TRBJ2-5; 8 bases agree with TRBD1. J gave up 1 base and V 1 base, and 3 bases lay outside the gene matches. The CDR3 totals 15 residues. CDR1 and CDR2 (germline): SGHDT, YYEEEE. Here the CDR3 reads CASSLPGQAQETQYF. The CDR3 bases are TGTGCCAGCAGCTTGCCGGGACAGGCCCAAGAGACCCAGTACTTC. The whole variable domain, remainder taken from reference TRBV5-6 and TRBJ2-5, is DAGVTQSPTHLIKTRGQQVTLRCSPKSGHDTVSWYQQALGQGPQFIFQYYEEEERQRGNFPDRFSGHQFPNYSSELNVNALLLGDSALYLCASSLPGQAQETQYFGPGTRLLVL.

As DNA, the CDR3 is TGCGCCAGCAGCTTGGGTGGTATAACCTACAATGAGCAGTTCTTC. It codes for CASSLGGITYNEQFF. The chain uses TRBV5-1 and TRBJ2-1; D is unresolved. There are 15 residues in the CDR3. CDR1 and CDR2 (germline): SGHRS, YFSETQ. V was shortened by 0 bases and J by 2 bases, with 9 bases between the two germline ends.

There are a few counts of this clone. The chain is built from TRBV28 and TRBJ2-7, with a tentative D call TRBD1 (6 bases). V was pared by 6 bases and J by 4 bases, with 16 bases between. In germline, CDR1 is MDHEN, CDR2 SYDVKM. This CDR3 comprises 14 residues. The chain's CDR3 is CASRPAGTTYEQYF. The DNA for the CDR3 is TGTGCCAGCAGACCAGCCGGGACAACGTACGAGCAGTACTTC.

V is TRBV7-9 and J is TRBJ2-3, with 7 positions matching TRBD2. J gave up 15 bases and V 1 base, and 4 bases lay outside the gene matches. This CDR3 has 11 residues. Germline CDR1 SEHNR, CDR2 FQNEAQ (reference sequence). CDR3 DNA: TGTGCCAGCAGCTTAGATTGGGACTATTATTTT. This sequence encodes CASSLDWDYYF.

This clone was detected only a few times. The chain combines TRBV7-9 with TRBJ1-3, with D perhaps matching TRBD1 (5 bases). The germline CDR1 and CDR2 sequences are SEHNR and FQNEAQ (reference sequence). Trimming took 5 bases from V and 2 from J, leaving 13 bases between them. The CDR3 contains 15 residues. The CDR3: CASSTWDLTGNTIYF. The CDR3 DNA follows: TGTGCCAGCAGCACGTGGGACTTAACTGGAAACACCATATATTTT.

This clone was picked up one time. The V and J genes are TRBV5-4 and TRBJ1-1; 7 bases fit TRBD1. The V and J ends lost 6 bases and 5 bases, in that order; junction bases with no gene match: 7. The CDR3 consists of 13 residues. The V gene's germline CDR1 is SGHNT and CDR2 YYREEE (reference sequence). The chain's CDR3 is CASTPGGWTEAFF. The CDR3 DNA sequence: TGTGCCAGCACCCCAGGGGGATGGACTGAAGCTTTCTTT. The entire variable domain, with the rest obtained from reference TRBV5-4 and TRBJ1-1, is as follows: ETGVTQSPTHLIKTRGQQVTLRCSSQSGHNTVSWYQQALGQGPQFIFQYYREEENGRGNFPPRFSGLQFPNYSSELNVNALELDDSALYLCASTPGGWTEAFFGQGTRLTVV.

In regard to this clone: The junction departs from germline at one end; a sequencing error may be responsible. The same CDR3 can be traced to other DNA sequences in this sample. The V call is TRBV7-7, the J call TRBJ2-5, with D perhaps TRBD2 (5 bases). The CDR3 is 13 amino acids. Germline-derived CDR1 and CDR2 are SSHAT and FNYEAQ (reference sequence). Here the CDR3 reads CASSLDSQETQYF. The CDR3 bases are TGTGCTAGCAGCTTGGACTCCCAAGAGACCCAGTACTTC.

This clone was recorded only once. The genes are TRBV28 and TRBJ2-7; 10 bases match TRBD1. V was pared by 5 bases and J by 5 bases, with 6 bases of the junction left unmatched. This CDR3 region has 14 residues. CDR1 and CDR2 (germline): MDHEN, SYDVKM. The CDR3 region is CASSPLGQGDEQYF. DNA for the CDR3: TGTGCCAGCAGTCCCCTAGGACAGGGGGACGAGCAGTACTTC.

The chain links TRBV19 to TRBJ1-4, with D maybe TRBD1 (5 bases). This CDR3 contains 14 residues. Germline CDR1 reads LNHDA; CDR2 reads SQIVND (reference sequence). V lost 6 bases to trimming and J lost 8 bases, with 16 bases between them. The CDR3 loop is CASSPGTRGEKLFF. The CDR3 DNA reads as TGTGCCAGTAGCCCGGGAACCCGGGGGGAAAAACTGTTTTTT.

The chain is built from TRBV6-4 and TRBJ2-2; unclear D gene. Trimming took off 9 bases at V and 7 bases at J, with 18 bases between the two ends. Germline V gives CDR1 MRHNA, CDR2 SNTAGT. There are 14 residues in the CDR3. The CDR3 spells CASKVSMADGELFF. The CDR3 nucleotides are TGTGCCAGTAAAGTTTCCATGGCGGACGGGGAGCTGTTTTTT.

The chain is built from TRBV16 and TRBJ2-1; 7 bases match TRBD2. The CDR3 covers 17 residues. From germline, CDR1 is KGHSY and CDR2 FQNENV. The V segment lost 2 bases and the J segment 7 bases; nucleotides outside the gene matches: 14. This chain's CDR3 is CASSQGLSAGESNEQFF. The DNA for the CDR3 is TGTGCCAGCAGCCAAGGATTGTCGGCGGGAGAGTCTAATGAGCAGTTCTTC.

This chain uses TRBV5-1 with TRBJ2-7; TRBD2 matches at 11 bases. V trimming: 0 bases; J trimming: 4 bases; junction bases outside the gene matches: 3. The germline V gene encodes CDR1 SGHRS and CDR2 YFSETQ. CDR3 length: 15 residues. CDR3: CASSLVASGRYEQYF. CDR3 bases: TGCGCCAGCAGCTTGGTGGCTAGCGGGAGGTACGAGCAGTACTTC.

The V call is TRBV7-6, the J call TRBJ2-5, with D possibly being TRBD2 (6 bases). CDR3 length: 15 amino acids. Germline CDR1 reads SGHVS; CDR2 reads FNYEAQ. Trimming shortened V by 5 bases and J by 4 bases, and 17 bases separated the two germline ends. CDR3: CASSARTRRGETQYF. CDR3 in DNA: TGTGCCAGCAGCGCCCGGACCCGGCGGGGAGAGACCCAGTACTTC.

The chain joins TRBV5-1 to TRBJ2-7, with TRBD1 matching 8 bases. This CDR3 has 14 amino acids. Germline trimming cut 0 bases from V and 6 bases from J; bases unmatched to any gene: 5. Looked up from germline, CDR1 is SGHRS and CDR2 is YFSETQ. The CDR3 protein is CASSLVGTGFEQYF. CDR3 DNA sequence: TGCGCCAGCAGCTTGGTCGGGACAGGTTTCGAGCAGTACTTC. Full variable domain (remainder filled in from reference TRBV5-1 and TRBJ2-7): KAGVTQTPRYLIKTRGQQVTLSCSPISGHRSVSWYQQTPGQGLQFLFEYFSETQRNKGNFPGRFSGRQFSNSRSEMNVSTLELGDSALYLCASSLVGTGFEQYFGPGTRLTVT.

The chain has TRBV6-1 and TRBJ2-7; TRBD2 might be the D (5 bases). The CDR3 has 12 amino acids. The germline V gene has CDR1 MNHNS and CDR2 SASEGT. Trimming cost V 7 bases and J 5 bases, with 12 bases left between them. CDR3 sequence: CASNWERNEQYF. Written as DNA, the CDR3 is TGTGCCAGCAATTGGGAGCGGAACGAGCAGTACTTC.

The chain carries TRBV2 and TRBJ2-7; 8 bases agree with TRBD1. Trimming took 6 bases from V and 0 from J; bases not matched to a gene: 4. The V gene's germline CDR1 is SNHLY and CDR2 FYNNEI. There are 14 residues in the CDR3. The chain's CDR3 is CASRADRASYEQYF. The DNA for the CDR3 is TGTGCCAGCAGAGCGGACAGGGCCTCCTACGAGCAGTACTTC.

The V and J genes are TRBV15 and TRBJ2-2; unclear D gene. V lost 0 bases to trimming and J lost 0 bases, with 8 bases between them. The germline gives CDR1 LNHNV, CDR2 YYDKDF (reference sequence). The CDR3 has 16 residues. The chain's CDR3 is CATSRDLSANTGELFF. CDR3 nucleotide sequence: TGTGCCACCAGCAGAGACTTAAGTGCGAACACCGGGGAGCTGTTTTTT.

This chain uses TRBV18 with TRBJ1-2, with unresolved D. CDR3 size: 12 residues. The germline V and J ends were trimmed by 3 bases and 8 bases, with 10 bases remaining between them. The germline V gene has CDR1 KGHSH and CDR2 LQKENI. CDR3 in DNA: TGTGCCAGCTCACCGGTAGGGATGGGCTACACCTTC. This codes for CASSPVGMGYTF.

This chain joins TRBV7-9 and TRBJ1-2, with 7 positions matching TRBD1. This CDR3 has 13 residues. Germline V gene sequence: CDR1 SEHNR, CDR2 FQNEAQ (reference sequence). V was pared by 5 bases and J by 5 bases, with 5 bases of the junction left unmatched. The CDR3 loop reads CASSRDSGYGYTF. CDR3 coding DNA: TGTGCCAGCAGCCGGGACAGTGGGTATGGCTACACCTTC.

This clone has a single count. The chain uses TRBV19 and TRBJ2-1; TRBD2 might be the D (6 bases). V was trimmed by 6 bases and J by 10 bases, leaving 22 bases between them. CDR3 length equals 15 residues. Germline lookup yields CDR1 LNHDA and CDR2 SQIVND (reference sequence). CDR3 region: CASSRTSTRRGEQFF. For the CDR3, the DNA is TGTGCCAGTAGCAGAACTAGCACCAGACGGGGGGAGCAGTTCTTC.

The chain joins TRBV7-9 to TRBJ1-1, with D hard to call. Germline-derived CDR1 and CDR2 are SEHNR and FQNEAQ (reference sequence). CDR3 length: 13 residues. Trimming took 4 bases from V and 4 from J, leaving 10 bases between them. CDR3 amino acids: CASSYDSSTEAFF. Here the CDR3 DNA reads TGTGCCAGCAGCTACGACTCGAGCACTGAAGCTTTCTTT.

The CDR3 DNA follows: TGCGCCAGCAGTTTTTTGGGACAGGGGGCATCAGATACGCAGTATTTT. Translating gives CASSFLGQGASDTQYF. The genes are TRBV5-1 and TRBJ2-3; 12 positions agree with TRBD1. The CDR3 contains 16 residues. Germline CDR1 and CDR2: SGHRS and YFSETQ. The ends lost 5 bases at V and 4 bases at J; junction bases unmatched: 8.